Presented here are 15 T cell receptor beta chains from one specimen sequenced in a study of cytomegalovirus exposure and HLA in healthy donors. The PCR contained 60 Vbeta and 13 Jbeta primers. The protocol was immunoSEQ multiplex PCR, while the TCRdb copy is restricted to in-frame clones and leaves out a portion. The sample yields about 130,000 clones, roughly 80% seen once. Sequenced material: PBMCs. These receptors were obtained from a male donor in good health and CMV-seronegative.

V and J are TRBV25-1 and TRBJ1-2, with 7 bases aligning to TRBD1. CDR1 is MGHDK and CDR2 is SYGVNS in the germline V gene. The CDR3 length is 13 residues. The ends lost 4 bases at V and 2 bases at J; junction bases unmatched: 1. The CDR3 reads CASSGQGNYGYTF. CDR3 sequence (DNA): TGTGCCAGCAGTGGACAGGGCAACTATGGCTACACCTTC.

This clone was counted only a few times. The chain combines TRBV15 with TRBJ2-4, with a weak D call TRBD1 (5 bases). The CDR3 is made up of 13 amino acids. Trimming took 3 bases from V and 5 from J, leaving 8 bases between them. From germline, CDR1 is LNHNV and CDR2 YYDKDF (reference sequence). The CDR3 coding sequence is TGTGCCACCAGCAGTGGGGCGCAAAACATTCAGTACTTC. This gives the protein CATSSGAQNIQYF.

The gene calls are TRBV5-4 and TRBJ2-3; possibly TRBD2 for D (6 bases). There are 14 residues in the CDR3. Germline V gives CDR1 SGHNT, CDR2 YYREEE (reference sequence). V lost 4 bases and J lost 4, with 13 bases in between. CDR3 DNA: TGTGCCAGCAGCCAGACTAGTCAGGCAGATACGCAGTATTTT. Amino acids: CASSQTSQADTQYF.

This clone came up a few times. V gene TRBV19 combines with J gene TRBJ1-5; the D is unclear. CDR1 LNHDA and CDR2 SQIVND come from the germline V gene (reference sequence). This CDR3 is 13 amino acids long. Between the trimmed V and J ends, which lost 7 bases and 4 bases, there was a span of 11 bases. CDR3 loop: CASKVGGNQPQHF. CDR3 DNA sequence: TGTGCCAGTAAGGTTGGCGGGAATCAGCCCCAGCATTTT.

The table lists this clone with a few counts. The chain combines TRBV12-5 with TRBJ2-2, with TRBD2 matching 7 bases. Losses at the gene ends were 0 bases for V and 0 bases for J; bases not matched to a gene: 13. There are 20 residues in the CDR3. The germline gives CDR1 LGHNT, CDR2 FRNRAP. CDR3 coding DNA: TGTGCTAGTGGTTTGGTTGGAAGGGGATTGGCGGGGGCGAACACCGGGGAGCTGTTTTTT. This translates into CASGLVGRGLAGANTGELFF.

The chain links TRBV9 to TRBJ1-4; 8 bases are shared with TRBD1. V was pared by 1 base and J by 7 bases, with 6 bases of the junction left unmatched. Germline CDR1 SGDLS, CDR2 YYNGEE. This CDR3 is built from 15 residues. For the CDR3, the DNA is TGTGCCAGCAGCGTAAGGACAGGGAAGGGTGAAAAACTGTTTTTT. Encoded protein: CASSVRTGKGEKLFF. The full variable domain, rest sourced from reference TRBV9 and TRBJ1-4, is DSGVTQTPKHLITATGQRVTLRCSPRSGDLSVYWYQQSLDQGLQFLIQYYNGEERAKGNILERFSAQQFPDLHSELNLSSLELGDSALYFCASSVRTGKGEKLFFGSGTQLSVL.

In DNA, the CDR3 is TGTGCCAGCAGCACATCTCAGGGAGGGGTGGAAGCTTTCTTT. Its translation: CASSTSQGGVEAFF. V usage is TRBV11-1 and J usage is TRBJ1-1, with D tentatively TRBD1 (5 bases). CDR1 is SGHAT, CDR2 FQDESV, per germline (reference sequence). V dropped 5 bases and J dropped 8 bases, with 18 bases sitting between them. The CDR3 totals 14 residues.

This chain connects TRBV11-2 to TRBJ1-5; D remains ambiguous. The V end lost 1 base, the J end lost 3 bases, and 10 bases lay between the germline ends. This CDR3 is built from 15 residues. CDR1 and CDR2 (germline): SGHAT, FQNNGV. CDR3 region: CASSLVPGDNQPQHF. The CDR3 nucleotides are TGTGCCAGCAGCTTAGTTCCCGGGGACAATCAGCCCCAGCATTTT.

This clone has only a few counts. The rearrangement links TRBV29-1 to TRBJ2-1; tentative D call: TRBD2 (5 bases). Germline CDR1 SQVTM, CDR2 ANQGSEA. Trimming shortened V by 7 bases and J by 4 bases, and 17 bases separated the two germline ends. The length of the CDR3 is 14 residues. This CDR3 is CSASGINYYNEQFF. The DNA for the CDR3 is TGCAGCGCGTCCGGGATAAACTATTACAATGAGCAGTTCTTC.

The genes are TRBV6-1 and TRBJ2-3, with 10 bases that match TRBD1. Germline V lookup: CDR1 MNHNS, CDR2 SASEGT. The CDR3 sequence is 15 residues long. V lost 6 bases and J lost 3; bases outside the gene matches: 6. In DNA, the CDR3 is TGTGCCAGCAGGGGGGACAGGGGTGCAACAGATACGCAGTATTTT. Protein product: CASRGDRGATDTQYF.

This clone occurred a few times. This chain links TRBV6-5 with TRBJ2-5, with D unresolved. V was pared by 6 bases and J by 0 bases, with 11 bases between. CDR3 length: 14 amino acids. The germline CDR1 and CDR2 sequences are MNHEY and SVGAGI. Here the CDR3 DNA reads TGTGCCAGCAGCCCATCGACACACCAAGAGACCCAGTACTTC. It specifies CASSPSTHQETQYF.

The V and J genes are TRBV5-1 and TRBJ1-4; TRBD1 might be the D (5 bases). The CDR3 spans 14 residues. Trimming shortened V by 7 bases and J by 5 bases, and 15 bases separated the two germline ends. Germline CDR1 reads SGHRS; CDR2 reads YFSETQ. CDR3 DNA sequence: TGCGCCAGCGCCTTGTTGGGGGGAAATGAAAAACTGTTTTTT. Translation: CASALLGGNEKLFF.

This clone was picked up a small number of times. J is TRBJ2-1 and V is TRBV6-1, with 7 bases fitting TRBD1. This CDR3 comprises 14 residues. Germline V gene lookup returns CDR1 MNHNS and CDR2 SASEGT. V was clipped by 3 bases and J by 1 base; unmatched bases: 0. In DNA, the CDR3 is TGTGCCAGCAGTGAGGGACAGTCCTACAATGAGCAGTTCTTC. This sequence encodes CASSEGQSYNEQFF.

This sequence joins TRBV5-1 and TRBJ1-1; 9 nucleotides line up with TRBD1. The J segment lost 4 bases and the V segment lost 1 base, leaving 8 bases of the junction unmatched. The length of the CDR3 is 16 residues. Germline-derived CDR1 and CDR2 are SGHRS and YFSETQ. In nucleotides, the CDR3 is TGCGCCAGCAGCTTGCTGACAGGGGGAGCGAGCACTGAAGCTTTCTTT. Translating gives CASSLLTGGASTEAFF. Based on the CDR3 plus reference TRBV5-1 and TRBJ1-1, the full variable domain is KAGVTQTPRYLIKTRGQQVTLSCSPISGHRSVSWYQQTPGQGLQFLFEYFSETQRNKGNFPGRFSGRQFSNSRSEMNVSTLELGDSALYLCASSLLTGGASTEAFFGQGTRLTVV.

V and J are TRBV15 and TRBJ2-7; possible D gene TRBD2, 6 bases. V was trimmed by 1 base and J by 1 base, leaving 14 bases between them. CDR3 length: 16 amino acids. In germline, CDR1 is LNHNV, CDR2 YYDKDF (reference sequence). In DNA, the CDR3 is TGTGCCACCAGCAGAGTCGGGCGGGGCACTTCCTACGAGCAGTACTTC. This sequence encodes CATSRVGRGTSYEQYF. The variable domain in full, completed from reference TRBV15 and TRBJ2-7, reads DAMVIQNPRYQVTQFGKPVTLSCSQTLNHNVMYWYQQKSSQAPKLLFHYYDKDFNNEADTPDNFQSRRPNTSFCFLDIRSPGLGDTAMYLCATSRVGRGTSYEQYFGPGTRLTVT.